In its sample, the clone carrying this TCR beta chain was seen a few times. Subjects with ophthalmopathy showed a Clinical Activity Score no lower than 3, a NOSPECS grade no lower than 4, and a duration shorter than 3 months. PBMCs stemmed from approximately 9.1 ml fresh peripheral blood. This entry comes from a study of T cells in Graves' hyperthyroidism and ophthalmopathy. Whole-study context: Specimen type is peripheral blood, collected at initial diagnosis prior to any treatment.

RNA transcripts were the template for amplifying TCR beta CDR3 regions. When the TCR CDR3 underwent first-round RT-PCR, the HTBI primer set was used. TCRdb reprocessed the multiplex PCR reads with MiXCR, giving one entry per CDR3 protein. The top ten clones hold roughly 18% of a sample with 500,000 or so distinct CDR3 sequences, roughly 18% of them seen once. CDR1 and CDR2 (germline): MDHEN, SYDVKM. There are 15 residues in the CDR3. With V trimmed by 4 bases and J by 2 bases, 7 bases remained unmatched. V is TRBV28 and J is TRBJ2-5; 7 nucleotides agree with TRBD1. The receptor was derived from a young woman with Graves' ophthalmopathy. Sequenced: blood. The CDR3 protein is CASSYSGTAQETQYF. In DNA, the CDR3 is TGTGCCAGCAGTTACTCTGGGACAGCACAAGAGACCCAGTACTTC.